The subject of this entry is one TCR beta chain. This clonotype was seen only a few times. Its antigen has not been determined. Nothing much larger sits one base from this clone, and base qualities are not available. CDR1 DFQATT and CDR2 SNEGSKA were looked up in the germline V gene (reference sequence). V is reduced by 0 bases and J by 0 bases, leaving a spacing of 12 bases between them. Taken from cysteine to phenylalanine, the CDR3 has 15 residues. The kept DNA is CDR3 alone, 45 bases in frame from the first base. This entry comes from a study of T cells in Graves' hyperthyroidism and ophthalmopathy (dated 2019 in TCRdb). About the investigation overall: To identify TCR V-J signatures that set the groups apart, the researchers used a discovery cohort of roughly 100 patients, made up of 40 to 45 with Graves' ophthalmopathy and some 56 with stable Graves' hyperthyroidism. Whether ophthalmopathy could be predicted prospectively was tested in an independent validation cohort made up of 18 to 20 hyperthyroidism patients plus 17 patients who later progressed to ophthalmopathy. The roughly 90 discovery patients were divided at random into training and test sets in a 7:3 ratio. The study also compared thyroid tissue and blood T-cell repertoires from over 5 Graves' hyperthyroidism patients. After sampling, hyperthyroidism patients received methimazole starting at 30 mg daily, and ophthalmopathy patients received high-dose intravenous methylprednisolone. According to the paper, TCR Vbeta CDR3 sequencing was carried out on some 130 peripheral blood samples, which came from 40 to 45 ophthalmopathy, around 75 hyperthyroidism and roughly 17 progressor patients. General conclusions and limits of the study: A model built on a 13 V-J signature distinguished ophthalmopathy from stable hyperthyroidism, reaching about 88% sensitivity and about 81% specificity in cross-validation and 80%/75% in testing. In validation, progression to ophthalmopathy was predicted by the model with roughly 69% sensitivity and 72.22% specificity, a median of about 6 months before onset. Most expanded thyroid clonotypes (frequency above 0.001) were also found in blood, which suggests that blood repertoires may mirror thyroid immune responses. Sample size was not statistically predetermined, and investigators were not blinded to group allocation.

The TCR beta CDR3 regions were amplified from RNA transcripts. For the first round of RT-PCR on the TCR CDR3, the HTBI primer set was used together with the Qiagen OneStep RT-PCR kit. A second multiplex PCR round built the libraries, followed by size selection and purification. Libraries were sequenced paired-end with 100 bp reads on an Illumina HiSeq2000. Per the authors' processing: SOAPnuke was used to process the raw data, removing reads that contained adapters or uncalled bases, had a mean Phred below 15, or lacked an exact match to the constant primer or identifier. COPE v1.2.5 was used to merge high-quality paired reads, and clonotypes were defined as unique nucleotide sequences. MiTCR v1.1 was used to align clonotypes to the IMGT TRBV, TRBD and TRBJ reference segments. Analysis was restricted to V-J combinations with a frequency above 0.0001, which covered roughly 99% of repertoires. The TCS score was defined as the ratio of F50 (clonal expansion) to E x V (chaos), calculated using BLOSUM62-based TCRdist between CDR3 peptides within each V-J. Welch's t-statistics and random forest reduced fewer than 550 V-J features to about 12, which were used in a naive Bayes classifier (R e1071). The Morisita-Horn index was used to measure how similar the thyroid and blood repertoires were. The public reads were run again by TCRdb, first through fastp at Q25 and then through MiXCR, and only productive beta chains were kept. Each CDR3 protein gets just one entry, which takes the most common genes and DNA from the rows behind it. These V and J calls originate from TCRdb's pipeline instead of the authors' own analysis. For this sample there are about 640,000 distinct CDR3 sequences; roughly 46% appear just once. Less than 9% of the sample comes from the top ten.

Patients with uncontrolled infections, other autoimmune diseases, pregnancy or lactation were excluded. Diagnoses relied on clinical symptoms, serum thyroxine and TRAb, thyroid ultrasound and orbital computed tomography. Total RNA was extracted using Trizol reagent, and RNA quality was assessed on an Agilent 2100 Bioanalyzer. The sample taken for sequencing was peripheral blood or thyroid tissue (not recorded which). The receptor was derived from an adult man with Graves' disease, either hyperthyroidism or ophthalmopathy (not recorded which). This sequence uses TRBV20-1 and TRBJ2-7; matching of 6 bases hints at TRBD2 as the D gene. In nucleotides, the sequence is TGCAGTGCTAGAGATGGGGACTCACTCTCCTACGAGCAGTACTTC. Its coded protein is CSARDGDSLSYEQYF.